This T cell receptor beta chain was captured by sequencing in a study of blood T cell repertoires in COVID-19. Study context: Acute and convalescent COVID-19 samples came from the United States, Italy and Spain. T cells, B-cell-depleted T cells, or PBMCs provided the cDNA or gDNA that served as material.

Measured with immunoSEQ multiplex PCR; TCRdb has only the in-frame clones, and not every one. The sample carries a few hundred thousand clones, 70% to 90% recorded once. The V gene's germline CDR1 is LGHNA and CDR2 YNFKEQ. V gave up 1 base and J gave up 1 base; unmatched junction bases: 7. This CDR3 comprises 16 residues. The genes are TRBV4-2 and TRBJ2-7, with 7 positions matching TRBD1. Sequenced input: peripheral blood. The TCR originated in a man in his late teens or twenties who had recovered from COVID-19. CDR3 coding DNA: TGTGCCAGCAGCCAAGTTGGATCGGGACAGTCCTACGAGCAGTACTTC. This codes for CASSQVGSGQSYEQYF.